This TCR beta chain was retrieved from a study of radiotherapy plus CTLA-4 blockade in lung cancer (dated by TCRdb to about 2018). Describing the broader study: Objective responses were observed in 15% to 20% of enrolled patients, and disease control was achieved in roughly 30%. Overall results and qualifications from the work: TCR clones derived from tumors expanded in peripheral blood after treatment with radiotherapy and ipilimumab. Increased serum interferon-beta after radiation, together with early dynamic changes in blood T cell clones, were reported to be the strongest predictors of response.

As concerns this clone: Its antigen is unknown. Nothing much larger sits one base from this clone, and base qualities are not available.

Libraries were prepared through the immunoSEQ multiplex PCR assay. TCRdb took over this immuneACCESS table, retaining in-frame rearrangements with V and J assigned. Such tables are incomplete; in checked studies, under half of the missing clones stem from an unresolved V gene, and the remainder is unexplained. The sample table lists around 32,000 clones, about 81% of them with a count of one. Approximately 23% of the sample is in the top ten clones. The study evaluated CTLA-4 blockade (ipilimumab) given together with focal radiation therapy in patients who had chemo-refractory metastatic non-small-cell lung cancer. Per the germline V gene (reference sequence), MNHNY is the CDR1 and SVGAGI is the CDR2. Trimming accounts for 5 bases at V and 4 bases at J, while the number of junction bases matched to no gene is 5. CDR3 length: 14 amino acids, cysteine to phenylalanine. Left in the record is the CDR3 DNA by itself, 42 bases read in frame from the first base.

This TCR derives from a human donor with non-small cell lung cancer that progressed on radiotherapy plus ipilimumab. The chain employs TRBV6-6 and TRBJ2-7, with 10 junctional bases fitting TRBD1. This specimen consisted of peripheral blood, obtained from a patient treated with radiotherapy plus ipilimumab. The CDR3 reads CASSLDRGNYEQYF. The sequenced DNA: TGTGCCAGCAGTCTGGACAGGGGGAATTACGAGCAGTACTTC.